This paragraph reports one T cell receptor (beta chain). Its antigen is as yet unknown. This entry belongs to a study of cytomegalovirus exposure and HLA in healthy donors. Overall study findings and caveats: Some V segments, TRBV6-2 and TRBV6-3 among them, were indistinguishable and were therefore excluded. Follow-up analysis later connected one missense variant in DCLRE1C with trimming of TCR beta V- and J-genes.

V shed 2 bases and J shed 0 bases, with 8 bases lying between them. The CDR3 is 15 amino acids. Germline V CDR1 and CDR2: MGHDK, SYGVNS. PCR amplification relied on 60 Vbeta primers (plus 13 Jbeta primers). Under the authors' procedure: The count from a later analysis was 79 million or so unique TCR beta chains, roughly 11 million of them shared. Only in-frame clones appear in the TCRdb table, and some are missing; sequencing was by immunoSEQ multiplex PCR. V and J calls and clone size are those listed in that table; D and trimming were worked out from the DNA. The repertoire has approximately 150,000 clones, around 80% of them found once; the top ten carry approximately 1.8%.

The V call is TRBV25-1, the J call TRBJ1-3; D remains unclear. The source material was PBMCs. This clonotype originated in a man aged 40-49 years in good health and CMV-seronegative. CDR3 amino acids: CASSEPQFSGNTIYF. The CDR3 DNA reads TGTGCCAGCAGTGAACCCCAATTCTCTGGAAACACCATATATTTT.